These 29 T cell receptor beta chains share one sample of origin, sequenced in a study of T cells in Graves' hyperthyroidism and ophthalmopathy. Amplification of TCR beta CDR3 regions was performed using RNA transcripts as template. HTBI primers were used for first-round RT-PCR of the TCR CDR3. TCRdb re-derived calls from the multiplex PCR reads in MiXCR, one entry per CDR3 protein. The table lists about 610,000 distinct CDR3 sequences, under 60% of them singletons, with about 8.3% in the top ten. The specimen sequenced was peripheral blood or thyroid tissue (not recorded which). The receptor source for this set is a woman between 18 and 29 years old with Graves' hyperthyroidism.

This clonotype was seen a few times. J is TRBJ2-3 and V is TRBV29-1, with D perhaps being TRBD1 or TRBD2 (5 bases each). The CDR3 is 12 amino acids. The V end was cut by 7 bases, the J end by 1 base, with 9 bases between. Per the germline V gene, CDR1 is SQVTM and CDR2 is ANQGSEA. The CDR3 DNA is TGCAGCGCCCGGGACGGCACAGATACGCAGTATTTT. The encoded protein is CSARDGTDTQYF.

This chain uses TRBV20-1 with TRBJ2-5; TRBD2 agrees at 10 bases. CDR3 size: 15 residues. The germline gives CDR1 DFQATT, CDR2 SNEGSKA (reference sequence). With V trimmed by 2 bases and J by 5 bases, 8 bases remained unmatched. The CDR3 DNA reads as TGCAGTGCTAGACTAGCGGGAGACACCGGGGAGACCCAGTACTTC. As protein: CSARLAGDTGETQYF.

This clonotype was seen at least ten times. V and J are TRBV20-1 and TRBJ2-6, with D unresolved. CDR3 length equals 13 residues. Between the trimmed V and J ends, which lost 3 bases and 2 bases, there was a span of 5 bases. Germline CDR1 is DFQATT and CDR2 is SNEGSKA (reference sequence). CDR3 amino acids: CSARSPGANVLTF. The CDR3, as DNA: TGCAGTGCTAGGAGTCCTGGGGCCAACGTCCTGACTTTC.

V gene TRBV20-1 combines with J gene TRBJ1-2; D possibly corresponds to TRBD1 (5 bases). Germline V gives CDR1 DFQATT, CDR2 SNEGSKA (reference sequence). Trimming shortened V by 6 bases and J by 4 bases, and 15 bases separated the two germline ends. The CDR3 totals 13 residues. CDR3 nucleotides: TGCAGTGCCCAGAGGGACGTGGGCTATGGCTACACCTTC. This encodes CSAQRDVGYGYTF.

In this sample, this clonotype turned up many times. The chain recombines TRBV7-2 with TRBJ1-2; 9 positions agree with TRBD1. The trim removed 3 bases at V and 8 bases at J, leaving 4 bases unmatched. CDR3 length: 13 amino acids. Germline CDR1 reads SGHTA; CDR2 reads FQGNSA. CDR3 protein: CASSFDRGNGYTF. The CDR3 DNA reads TGTGCCAGCAGCTTCGACAGGGGGAACGGCTACACCTTC.

The chain joins TRBV20-1 to TRBJ1-6, with 9 bases lining up with TRBD1. This CDR3 region has 19 residues. The junction had 14 bases not matched to a gene; V was cut back by 3 bases and J by 2 bases. In germline, CDR1 is DFQATT, CDR2 SNEGSKA (reference sequence). This chain's CDR3 is CSASPVGDRVETYNSPLHF. The DNA for the CDR3 is TGCAGTGCTAGCCCAGTGGGGGACAGGGTGGAGACCTATAATTCACCCCTCCACTTT.

As DNA, the CDR3 is TGTGCCAGCAGTGCTAGAGATACGCTGAGCTCCTACGAGCAGTACTTC. Its translation: CASSARDTLSSYEQYF. The chain links TRBV25-1 to TRBJ2-7; the D is unclear. The CDR3 consists of 16 residues. From germline, CDR1 is MGHDK and CDR2 SYGVNS. The germline V and J ends were trimmed by 4 bases and 0 bases, with 16 bases remaining between them.

The chain uses TRBV20-1 and TRBJ1-2, with D perhaps matching TRBD1 (6 bases). The CDR3 covers 11 residues. V shed 7 bases and J shed 8 bases, with 14 bases lying between them. Germline CDR1 and CDR2: DFQATT and SNEGSKA (reference sequence). The CDR3 region is CSERTVLGYTF. Here the CDR3 DNA reads TGCAGTGAAAGGACAGTCTTAGGCTACACCTTC.

This clonotype was observed at least ten times. The V call is TRBV12-3 or TRBV12-4, the J call TRBJ1-4; the D gene is possibly TRBD1 (5 bases). Trimming shortened V by 7 bases and J by 6 bases, and 15 bases separated the two germline ends. The CDR3 covers 14 residues. The CDR3 nucleotides read TGTGCCAGCACTTTCGACAGCCTTGATGAAAAACTGTTTTTT. Its translation: CASTFDSLDEKLFF.

The V gene is TRBV5-6, the J gene TRBJ2-7, with D perhaps matching TRBD1 (6 bases). This CDR3 region has 17 residues. Trimming shortened V by 3 bases and J by 0 bases, and 19 bases separated the two germline ends. Germline CDR1 and CDR2: SGHDT and YYEEEE. The CDR3 bases are TGTGCCAGCAGCTCCGAATCACCCAGGGGTTTCTCCTACGAGCAGTACTTC. Its protein product is CASSSESPRGFSYEQYF. The whole variable domain, filled in from reference TRBV5-6 and TRBJ2-7, reads DAGVTQSPTHLIKTRGQQVTLRCSPKSGHDTVSWYQQALGQGPQFIFQYYEEEERQRGNFPDRFSGHQFPNYSSELNVNALLLGDSALYLCASSSESPRGFSYEQYFGPGTRLTVT.

This clonotype was counted between two and nine times. The chain links TRBV18 to TRBJ1-1, with 8 bases lining up with TRBD1. CDR1 and CDR2 from the germline V gene are KGHSH and LQKENI. V was clipped by 8 bases and J by 1 base; unmatched bases: 6. This CDR3 spans 14 amino acids. DNA of the CDR3: TGTGCCAGCACCAGGGGGCAGGGGAACACTGAAGCTTTCTTT. Residues: CASTRGQGNTEAFF.

This clonotype was seen only once. The chain recombines TRBV20-1 with TRBJ1-2; D remains unclear. V was trimmed by 3 bases and J by 5 bases, leaving 16 bases between them. The germline V gene has CDR1 DFQATT and CDR2 SNEGSKA (reference sequence). CDR3 length equals 14 residues. The CDR3 DNA is TGCAGTGCTAGCGTTAGCGGGTTAGGTTATGGCTACACCTTC. Encoded protein: CSASVSGLGYGYTF.

This clonotype was found many times. The V call is TRBV24-1, the J call TRBJ1-5; D unresolved. Looked up from germline, CDR1 is KGHDR and CDR2 is SFDVKD. The CDR3 extends over 14 amino acids. The germline V and J ends were trimmed by 1 base and 1 base, with 4 bases remaining between them. Here the CDR3 reads CATSDLISNQPQHF. DNA for the CDR3: TGTGCCACCAGTGATTTAATAAGCAATCAGCCCCAGCATTTT.

Details on this clonotype: One end of the junction does not line up with germline, which may come from a read error. The gene calls are TRBV24-1 and TRBJ2-3; 11 positions agree with TRBD2. The CDR3 spans 15 residues. Germline values: CDR1 KGHDR, CDR2 SFDVKD. The CDR3 coding sequence is TGCGCCAGCAGCTTAGCGACTAGCGGGGCCGATACGCAGTATTTT. It codes for CASSLATSGADTQYF.

Many counts were recorded for this clonotype. The J gene is TRBJ2-5, the V gene TRBV29-1, with 9 bases that match TRBD1. V lost 7 bases and J lost 2; bases outside the gene matches: 8. Germline loops: CDR1 SQVTM, CDR2 ANQGSEA. CDR3 length: 14 residues. This chain's CDR3 is CSAKTGGWQETQYF. The CDR3 coding sequence is TGCAGCGCTAAGACAGGGGGGTGGCAAGAGACCCAGTACTTC.

This clonotype was seen at least ten times. V and J are TRBV7-9 and TRBJ2-7; 9 bases match TRBD1. The CDR3 loop spans 14 amino acids. V trimming: 4 bases; J trimming: 5 bases; junction bases outside the gene matches: 6. The germline V gene encodes CDR1 SEHNR and CDR2 FQNEAQ (reference sequence). CDR3 DNA: TGTGCCAGCAGCTGGGGACAGGGATTCAACGAGCAGTACTTC. Amino acids: CASSWGQGFNEQYF.

The CDR3 is CASSFHGTGETQYF. The CDR3 DNA sequence: TGTGCCAGCAGTTTCCACGGGACAGGAGAGACCCAGTACTTC. The V and J genes are TRBV27 and TRBJ2-5; 8 bases align to TRBD1. V shed 3 bases and J 4 bases; nucleotides not matched to a gene: 4. Germline V lookup: CDR1 MNHEY, CDR2 SMNVEV (reference sequence). This CDR3 has 14 residues.

Turning to this clonotype: A read error is likely, as this CDR3 ends without the conserved phenylalanine or tryptophan. Because the CDR3's place on the DNA is in doubt, the DNA is left out and the CDR3 is given as listed by TCRdb. This chain links TRBV20-1 with TRBJ1-6; the D call in the table, TRBD1, was not verified against the DNA. The CDR3 spans 15 residues, counting both ends. The V gene's germline CDR1 is DFQATT and CDR2 SNEGSKA (reference sequence). The CDR3 loop reads CSARSETGYNSPRPR.

Many counts were recorded for this clonotype. The gene calls are TRBV7-9 and TRBJ2-2; D gene unclear. Germline CDR1 SEHNR, CDR2 FQNEAQ (reference sequence). The CDR3 is made up of 13 amino acids. Trimming removed 5 bases from V and 6 bases from J, with 10 bases in between. CDR3 sequence (DNA): TGTGCCAGCAGCCCGGACGGTTCCGGGGAGCTGTTTTTT. Amino acids: CASSPDGSGELFF.

This chain links TRBV9 with TRBJ1-1, with D possibly being TRBD1 (5 bases). CDR1 is SGDLS and CDR2 is YYNGEE in the germline V gene. V lost 0 bases to trimming and J lost 0 bases, with 12 bases between them. The CDR3 extends over 16 amino acids. In nucleotides, the CDR3 is TGTGCCAGCAGCGTAGCTCCAGGGTGGATGAACACTGAAGCTTTCTTT. Amino acid sequence: CASSVAPGWMNTEAFF.

The rearrangement links TRBV6-1 to TRBJ2-6; unclear D gene. This CDR3 has 13 amino acids. Trimming took 7 bases from V and 4 from J, leaving 8 bases between them. In germline, CDR1 is MNHNS, CDR2 SASEGT. DNA of the CDR3: TGTGCCAGCAAACCCTCAGGGGCCAACGTCCTGACTTTC. Protein product: CASKPSGANVLTF.

This clonotype was seen repeatedly, ten times or more. The chain uses TRBV12-3 or TRBV12-4 and TRBJ1-5; D is ambiguous. The V end was cut by 4 bases, the J end by 4 bases, with 8 bases between. The CDR3 runs to 13 residues. CDR3 sequence: CASSSPTNQPQHF. CDR3 nucleotides: TGTGCCAGCAGTTCACCTACAAATCAGCCCCAGCATTTT.

This clonotype was seen repeatedly, ten times or more. The chain uses TRBV29-1 and TRBJ2-5; 11 nucleotides agree with TRBD2. This CDR3 has 12 residues. Trimming removed 4 bases from V and 5 bases from J; junction bases left unmatched: 0. The germline gives CDR1 SQVTM, CDR2 ANQGSEA. Written as DNA, the CDR3 is TGCAGCGTTGGGACTAGCGGGGAGACCCAGTACTTC. Its translation: CSVGTSGETQYF.

This clonotype appeared many times. The chain recombines TRBV6-1 with TRBJ1-1; D unresolved. The CDR3 is 14 residues long. Germline V gene sequence: CDR1 MNHNS, CDR2 SASEGT. The ends were cut back, 5 bases at V and 4 bases at J, with 14 bases in the middle. CDR3: CASSTAGRSTEAFF. The DNA of the CDR3 is TGTGCCAGCAGTACGGCCGGTAGGAGCACTGAAGCTTTCTTT.

The gene calls are TRBV30 and TRBJ2-5; 8 bases map to TRBD2. Germline V CDR1 and CDR2: GTSNPN, SVGIG (reference sequence). CDR3 length: 13 residues. The J segment lost 2 bases and the V segment lost 3 bases, leaving 2 bases of the junction unmatched. CDR3 sequence: CAWRGTRQETQYF. The CDR3 DNA follows: TGTGCCTGGAGGGGGACTAGGCAAGAGACCCAGTACTTC.

This chain joins TRBV10-3 and TRBJ1-2; D remains unclear. Germline assignment: CDR1 ENHRY and CDR2 SYGVKD. The germline V and J ends were trimmed by 3 bases and 5 bases, with 13 bases remaining between them. CDR3 length: 14 amino acids. CDR3 bases: TGTGCCATCAGTGAAAGGACGGAAATTTATGGCTACACCTTC. This sequence encodes CAISERTEIYGYTF.

The chain combines TRBV11-2 with TRBJ2-2, with 8 bases lining up with TRBD1. Per germline, CDR1 SGHAT and CDR2 FQNNGV. The ends lost 1 base at V and 7 bases at J; junction bases unmatched: 11. This CDR3 is built from 17 residues. CDR3 nucleotide sequence: TGTGCCAGCAGCTTAGCGGTGCAGGGGGCGTATGGCGGGGAGCTGTTTTTT. This encodes CASSLAVQGAYGGELFF. The variable domain in full, completed from reference TRBV11-2 and TRBJ2-2, reads EAGVAQSPRYKIIEKRQSVAFWCNPISGHATLYWYQQILGQGPKLLIQFQNNGVVDDSQLPKDRFSAERLKGVDSTLKIQPAKLEDSAVYLCASSLAVQGAYGGELFFGEGSRLTVL.

In this sample, this clonotype turned up many times. The V gene is TRBV20-1, the J gene TRBJ2-3; TRBD2 matches at 11 bases. V gave up 3 bases and J gave up 5 bases; unmatched junction bases: 1. CDR3 length: 13 residues. Germline V gene data show CDR1 as DFQATT and CDR2 as SNEGSKA (reference sequence). CDR3 nucleotide sequence: TGCAGTGCTAGCCTAGCGGGAGGAGATACGCAGTATTTT. This sequence encodes CSASLAGGDTQYF.

This clonotype was seen repeatedly, ten times or more. The chain recombines TRBV6-2 or TRBV6-3 with TRBJ2-7; 7 bases are shared with TRBD2. This CDR3 has 15 amino acids. Germline V gene lookup returns CDR1 MNHEY and CDR2 SVGEGT. V dropped 2 bases and J dropped 0; count of bases not matched to a gene: 4. The CDR3 DNA reads as TGTGCCAGCAGTTACGACGCTAGCGGCTCCTACGAGCAGTACTTC. It codes for CASSYDASGSYEQYF.